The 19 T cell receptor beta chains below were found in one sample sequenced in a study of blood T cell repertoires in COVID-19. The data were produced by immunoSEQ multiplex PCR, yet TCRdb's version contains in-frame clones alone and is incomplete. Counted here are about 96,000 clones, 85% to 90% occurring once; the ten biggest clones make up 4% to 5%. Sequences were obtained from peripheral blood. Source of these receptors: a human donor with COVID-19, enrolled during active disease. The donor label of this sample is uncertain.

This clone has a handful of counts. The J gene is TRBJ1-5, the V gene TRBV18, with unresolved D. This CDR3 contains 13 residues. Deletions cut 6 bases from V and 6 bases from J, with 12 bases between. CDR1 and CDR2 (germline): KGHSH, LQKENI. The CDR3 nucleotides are TGTGCCAGCTCCCCGGGGAGGGCTCAGCCCCAGCATTTT. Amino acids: CASSPGRAQPQHF.

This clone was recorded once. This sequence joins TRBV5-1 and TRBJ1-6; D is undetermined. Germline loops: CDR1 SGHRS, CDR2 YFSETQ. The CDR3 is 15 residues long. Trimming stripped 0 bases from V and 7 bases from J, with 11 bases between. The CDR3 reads CASSLASGLNSPLHF. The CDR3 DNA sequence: TGCGCCAGCAGCTTGGCCTCGGGTCTCAATTCACCCCTCCACTTT.

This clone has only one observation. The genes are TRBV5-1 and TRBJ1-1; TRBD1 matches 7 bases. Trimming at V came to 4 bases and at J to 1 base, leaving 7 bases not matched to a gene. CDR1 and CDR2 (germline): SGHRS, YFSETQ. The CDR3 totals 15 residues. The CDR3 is CASSGSGGRNTEAFF. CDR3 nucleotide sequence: TGCGCCAGCAGCGGATCAGGGGGGCGGAACACTGAAGCTTTCTTT.

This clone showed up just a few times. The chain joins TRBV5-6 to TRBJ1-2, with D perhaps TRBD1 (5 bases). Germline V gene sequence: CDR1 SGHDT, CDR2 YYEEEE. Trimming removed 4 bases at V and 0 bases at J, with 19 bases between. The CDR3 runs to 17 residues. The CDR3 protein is CASSGGDGSSTNYGYTF. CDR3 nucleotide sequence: TGTGCCAGCAGCGGGGGGGACGGATCCTCGACTAACTATGGCTACACCTTC.

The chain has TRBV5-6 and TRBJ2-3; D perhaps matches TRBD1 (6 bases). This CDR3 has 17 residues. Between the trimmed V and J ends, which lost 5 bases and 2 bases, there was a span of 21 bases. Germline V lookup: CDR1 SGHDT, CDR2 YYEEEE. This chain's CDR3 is CASRYDRIMYFTDTQYF. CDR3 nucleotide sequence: TGTGCCAGCAGATATGACAGGATAATGTACTTCACAGATACGCAGTATTTT.

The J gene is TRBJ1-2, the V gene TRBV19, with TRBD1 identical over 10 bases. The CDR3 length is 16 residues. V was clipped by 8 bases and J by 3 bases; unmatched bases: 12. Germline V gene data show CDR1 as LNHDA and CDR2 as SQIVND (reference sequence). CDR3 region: CASYTPWGTGDYGYTF. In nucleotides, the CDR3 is TGTGCCAGTTATACTCCCTGGGGGACAGGGGACTATGGCTACACCTTC.

Here the CDR3 DNA reads TGTGCCAGCTCCCCCGGGACAACAACTAATGAAAAACTGTTTTTT. Translated: CASSPGTTTNEKLFF. This rearrangement joins TRBV18 to TRBJ1-4, with a weak D call TRBD1 (6 bases). From germline, CDR1 is KGHSH and CDR2 LQKENI. V lost 6 bases to trimming and J lost 0 bases, with 11 bases between them. This CDR3 is 15 amino acids long.

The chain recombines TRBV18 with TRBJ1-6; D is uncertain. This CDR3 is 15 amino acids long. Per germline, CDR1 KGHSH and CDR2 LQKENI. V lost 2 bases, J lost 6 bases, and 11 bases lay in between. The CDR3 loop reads CASSPNGSSNSPLHF. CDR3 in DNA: TGTGCCAGCTCACCAAACGGGAGTTCTAATTCACCCCTCCACTTT.

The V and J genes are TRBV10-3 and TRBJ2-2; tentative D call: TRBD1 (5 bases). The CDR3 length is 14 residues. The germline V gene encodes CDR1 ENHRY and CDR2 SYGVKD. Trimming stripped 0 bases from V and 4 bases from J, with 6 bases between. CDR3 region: CAISESQGTGELFF. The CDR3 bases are TGTGCCATCAGTGAGTCCCAGGGCACCGGGGAGCTGTTTTTT.

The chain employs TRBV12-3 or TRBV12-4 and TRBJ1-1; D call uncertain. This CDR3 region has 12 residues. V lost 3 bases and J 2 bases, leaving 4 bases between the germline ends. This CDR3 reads CASSFINTEAFF. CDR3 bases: TGTGCCAGCAGTTTTATCAACACTGAAGCTTTCTTT.

CDR3 sequence: CASSLVGGDTQYF. DNA for the CDR3: TGCGCCAGCAGCTTGGTAGGGGGAGATACGCAGTATTTT. V gene TRBV5-1 combines with J gene TRBJ2-3, with a tentative D call TRBD1 (6 bases). V was cut by 0 bases and J by 5 bases, with 7 bases left in between. Germline V gives CDR1 SGHRS, CDR2 YFSETQ. CDR3 size: 13 residues. Supplemented by reference TRBV5-1 and TRBJ2-3, the full variable domain reads KAGVTQTPRYLIKTRGQQVTLSCSPISGHRSVSWYQQTPGQGLQFLFEYFSETQRNKGNFPGRFSGRQFSNSRSEMNVSTLELGDSALYLCASSLVGGDTQYFGPGTRLTVL.

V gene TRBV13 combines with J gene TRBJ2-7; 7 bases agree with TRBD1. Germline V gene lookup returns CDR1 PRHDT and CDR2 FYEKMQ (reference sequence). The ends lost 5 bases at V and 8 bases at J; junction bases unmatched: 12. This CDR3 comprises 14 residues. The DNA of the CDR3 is TGTGCCAGCAGCCCGGGGACAGAAAAGGGTAAGCAGTACTTC. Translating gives CASSPGTEKGKQYF.

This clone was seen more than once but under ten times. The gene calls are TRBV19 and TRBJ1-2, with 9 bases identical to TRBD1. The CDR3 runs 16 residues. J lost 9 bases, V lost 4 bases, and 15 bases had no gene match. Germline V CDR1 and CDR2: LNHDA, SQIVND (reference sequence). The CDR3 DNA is TGTGCCAGTAGTACCCTTCGTGGGGACAGGGCGAGTCGCTACACCTTC. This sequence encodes CASSTLRGDRASRYTF.

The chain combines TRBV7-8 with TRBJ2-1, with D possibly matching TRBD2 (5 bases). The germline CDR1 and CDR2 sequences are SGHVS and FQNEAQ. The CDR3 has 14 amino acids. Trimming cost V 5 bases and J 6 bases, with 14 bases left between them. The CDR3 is CASSRPMAGNEQFF. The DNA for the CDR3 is TGTGCCAGCAGCCGACCGATGGCGGGCAATGAGCAGTTCTTC. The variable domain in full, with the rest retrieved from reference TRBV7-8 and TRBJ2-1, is GAGVSQSPRYKVAKRGQDVALRCDPISGHVSLFWYQQALGQGPEFLTYFQNEAQLDKSGLPSDRFFAERPEGSVSTLKIQRTQQEDSAVYLCASSRPMAGNEQFFGPGTRLTVL.

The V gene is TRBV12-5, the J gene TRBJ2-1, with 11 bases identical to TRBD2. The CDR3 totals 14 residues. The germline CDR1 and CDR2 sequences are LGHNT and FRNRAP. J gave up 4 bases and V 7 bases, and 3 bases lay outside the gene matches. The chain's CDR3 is CASATSGGYNEQFF. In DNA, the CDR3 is TGTGCTAGTGCTACTAGCGGGGGTTACAATGAGCAGTTCTTC.

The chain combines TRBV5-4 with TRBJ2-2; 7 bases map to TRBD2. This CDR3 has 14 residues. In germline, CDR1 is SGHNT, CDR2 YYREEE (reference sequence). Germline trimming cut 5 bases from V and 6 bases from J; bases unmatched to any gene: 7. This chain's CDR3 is CASSSQGRAGELFF. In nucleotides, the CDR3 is TGTGCCAGCAGTTCTCAAGGGAGGGCCGGGGAGCTGTTTTTT.

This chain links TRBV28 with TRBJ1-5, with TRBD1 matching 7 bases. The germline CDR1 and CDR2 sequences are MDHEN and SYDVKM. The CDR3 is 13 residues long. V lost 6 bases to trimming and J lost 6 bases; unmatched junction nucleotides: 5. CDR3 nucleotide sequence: TGTGCCAGCAGACTAGGGACAGTTCAGCCCCAGCATTTT. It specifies CASRLGTVQPQHF.

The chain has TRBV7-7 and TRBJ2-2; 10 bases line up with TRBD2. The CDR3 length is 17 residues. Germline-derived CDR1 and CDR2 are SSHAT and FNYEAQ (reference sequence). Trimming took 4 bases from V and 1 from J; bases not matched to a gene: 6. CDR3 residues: CASSSLLAGMNTGELFF. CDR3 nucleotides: TGTGCCAGCAGCTCACTACTAGCGGGGATGAACACCGGGGAGCTGTTTTTT.

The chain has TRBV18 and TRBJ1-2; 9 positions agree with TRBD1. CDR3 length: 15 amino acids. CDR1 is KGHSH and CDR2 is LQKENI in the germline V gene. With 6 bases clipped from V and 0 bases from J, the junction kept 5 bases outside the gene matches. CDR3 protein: CASSQRQGANYGYTF. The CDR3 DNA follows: TGTGCCAGCTCCCAAAGACAGGGGGCTAACTATGGCTACACCTTC.